A single sample is the source of the 12 T cell receptor beta chains below, sequenced in a study of shared clonotypes between healthy human individuals. The data were produced by immunoSEQ multiplex PCR, yet TCRdb's version contains in-frame clones alone and is incomplete. This table has roughly 1,500,000 clones, around 98.5% appearing once. Sequenced input: naive CD4+ T cells sorted from blood. Documented subset: CD45RA+ positively selected. The receptors derive from a man between 25 and 39 years old in good health.

The CDR3 coding sequence is TGTGCCACCAGCAGAGGGGCAGCTTATCGGCAGTACTTC. Its protein product is CATSRGAAYRQYF. This chain joins TRBV15 and TRBJ2-7; no clear D. V lost 1 base and J lost 9, with 13 bases in between. The CDR3 loop spans 13 amino acids. The germline gives CDR1 LNHNV, CDR2 YYDKDF (reference sequence).

The CDR3 loop reads CASSLDTDTQYF. The CDR3 DNA reads as TGTGCCAGCAGTTTGGACACAGATACGCAGTATTTT. The chain couples TRBV28 to TRBJ2-3, with D uncertain. The CDR3 covers 12 residues. The germline V and J ends were trimmed by 3 bases and 2 bases, with 3 bases remaining between them. The germline V gene encodes CDR1 MDHEN and CDR2 SYDVKM.

This chain links TRBV10-3 with TRBJ2-3; D is uncertain. There are 16 residues in the CDR3. Germline-derived CDR1 and CDR2 are ENHRY and SYGVKD. Trimming took off 0 bases at V and 0 bases at J, with 10 bases between the two ends. This CDR3 reads CAISESNGPSTDTQYF. The CDR3 coding sequence is TGTGCCATCAGTGAGTCGAATGGACCTAGCACAGATACGCAGTATTTT.

The rearrangement joins TRBV11-3 to TRBJ2-2, with D perhaps TRBD2 (5 bases). This CDR3 is built from 16 residues. The V and J ends lost 1 base and 7 bases respectively, with 16 bases between them. The germline V gene encodes CDR1 SGHNT and CDR2 YENEEA. CDR3 nucleotide sequence: TGTGCCAGCAGCTTAGGCCTAGCTCATGGTGACGGGGAGCTGTTTTTT. Its translation is CASSLGLAHGDGELFF.

The chain joins TRBV11-2 to TRBJ2-7; D uncertain. Germline V lookup: CDR1 SGHAT, CDR2 FQNNGV. The germline V and J ends were trimmed by 4 bases and 4 bases, with 14 bases remaining between them. The CDR3 has 14 amino acids. CDR3: CASSSHLMKYEQYF. CDR3 bases: TGTGCCAGCAGCTCTCACCTAATGAAATACGAGCAGTACTTC.

The chain links TRBV19 to TRBJ2-5; D ambiguous. The CDR3 is 15 residues long. In germline, CDR1 is LNHDA, CDR2 SQIVND (reference sequence). The V end lost 3 bases, the J end lost 7 bases, and 18 bases lay between the germline ends. CDR3 sequence (DNA): TGTGCCAGTAGTATTAGCACATCCAAAAAGGCGACCCAGTACTTC. It codes for CASSISTSKKATQYF.

The chain employs TRBV11-1 and TRBJ1-5; D might be TRBD1 (5 bases). Trimming stripped 9 bases from V and 3 bases from J, with 12 bases between. This CDR3 spans 13 amino acids. Germline V gene lookup returns CDR1 SGHAT and CDR2 FQDESV (reference sequence). The CDR3 sequence: CASGAGINQPQHF. CDR3 DNA: TGTGCCAGTGGGGCAGGGATCAATCAGCCCCAGCATTTT.

V and J are TRBV5-1 and TRBJ2-5; TRBD2 matches 9 bases. This CDR3 is built from 16 residues. The germline V gene has CDR1 SGHRS and CDR2 YFSETQ. Germline trimming cut 3 bases from V and 4 bases from J; bases unmatched to any gene: 10. In DNA, the CDR3 is TGCGCCAGCAGCTGGGGATTAGCGGGAGAAAGAGAGACCCAGTACTTC. This sequence encodes CASSWGLAGERETQYF.

This chain links TRBV7-2 with TRBJ2-1; D remains unclear. This CDR3 is 13 amino acids long. V lost 0 bases, J lost 3 bases, and 3 bases lay in between. CDR1 and CDR2 from the germline V gene are SGHTA and FQGNSA. CDR3 in DNA: TGTGCCAGCAGCTTAGCGGTCTACAATGAGCAGTTCTTC. It codes for CASSLAVYNEQFF. Looking up the rest from reference TRBV7-2 and TRBJ2-1 gives the full variable domain: GAGVSQSPSNKVTEKGKDVELRCDPISGHTALYWYRQSLGQGLEFLIYFQGNSAPDKSGLPSDRFSAERTGGSVSTLTIQRTQQEDSAVYLCASSLAVYNEQFFGPGTRLTVL.

The V call is TRBV25-1, the J call TRBJ2-1, with D possibly being TRBD2 (5 bases). CDR1 is MGHDK, CDR2 SYGVNS, per germline. Trimming stripped 3 bases from V and 8 bases from J, with 11 bases between. CDR3 length equals 13 residues. CDR3 in DNA: TGTGCCAGCAGTGATCCCGGGGTCCATGAGCAGTTCTTC. Its protein product is CASSDPGVHEQFF.

The rearrangement uses TRBV27 and TRBJ1-4, with a possible D match to TRBD1 (5 bases). Germline CDR1 reads MNHEY; CDR2 reads SMNVEV (reference sequence). V was trimmed by 2 bases and J by 7 bases, leaving 17 bases between them. This CDR3 comprises 16 residues. Here the CDR3 reads CASSLRTVLQGEKLFF. The CDR3 coding sequence is TGTGCCAGCAGTTTACGGACGGTCCTCCAGGGTGAAAAACTGTTTTTT.

This chain joins TRBV6-1 and TRBJ2-7; D not certain. The CDR3 is 15 amino acids. Germline V gene data show CDR1 as MNHNS and CDR2 as SASEGT. Deletions cut 1 base from V and 0 bases from J, with 10 bases between. CDR3 bases: TGTGCCAGCAGTGAAGGGCCAGGATACTCCTACGAGCAGTACTTC. Amino acids: CASSEGPGYSYEQYF.